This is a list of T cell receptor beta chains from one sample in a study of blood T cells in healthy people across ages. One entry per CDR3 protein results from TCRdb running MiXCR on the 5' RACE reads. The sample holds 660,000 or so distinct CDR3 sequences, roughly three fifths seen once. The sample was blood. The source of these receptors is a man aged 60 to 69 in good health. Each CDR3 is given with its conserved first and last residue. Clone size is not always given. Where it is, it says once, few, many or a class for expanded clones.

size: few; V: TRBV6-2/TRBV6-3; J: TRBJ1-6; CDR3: CASRGQTPSPLHF
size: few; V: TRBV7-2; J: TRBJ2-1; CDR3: CASSRPRNEQFF
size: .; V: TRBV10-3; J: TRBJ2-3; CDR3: CAIRAAGNTDTQYF
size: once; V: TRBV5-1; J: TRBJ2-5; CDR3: CASSLASIEETQYF
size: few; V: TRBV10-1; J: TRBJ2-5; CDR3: CTSSDGADQETQYF
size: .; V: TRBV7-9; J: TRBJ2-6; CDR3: CASSLDQSLSGANVLTF
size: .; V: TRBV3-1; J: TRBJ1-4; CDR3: CASSPRSQGNEKLFF
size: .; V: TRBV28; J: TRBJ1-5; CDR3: CASMSGGGAGNQPQHF
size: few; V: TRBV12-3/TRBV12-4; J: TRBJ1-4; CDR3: CASSLGAGGRTNEKLFF
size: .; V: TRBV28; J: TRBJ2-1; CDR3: CASSLDREGEQFF
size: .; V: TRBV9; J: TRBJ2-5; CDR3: CASSVGAHVGETQYF
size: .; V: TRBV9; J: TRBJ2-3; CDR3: CASSVSTGGTATQYF
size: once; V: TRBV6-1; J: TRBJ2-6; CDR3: CASIGGESGANVLTF
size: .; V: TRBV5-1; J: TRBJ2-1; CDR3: CASSLVGGNFYNEQFF
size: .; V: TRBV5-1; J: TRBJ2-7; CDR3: CASNIGQGMSYEQYF
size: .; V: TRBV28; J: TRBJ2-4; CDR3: CASTDSENIQYF
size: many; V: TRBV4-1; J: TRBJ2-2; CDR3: CASRGTGGLETGELFF
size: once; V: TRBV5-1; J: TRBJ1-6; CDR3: CASSTGQSSSYNSPLHF
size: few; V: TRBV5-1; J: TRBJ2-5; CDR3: CASSLGLTGGQETQYF
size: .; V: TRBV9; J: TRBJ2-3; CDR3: CASSVGGRYYSTDTQYF
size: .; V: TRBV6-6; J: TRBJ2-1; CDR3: CASSSGASGNNEQFF
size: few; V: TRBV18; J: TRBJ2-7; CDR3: CASSPPATTNEQYF
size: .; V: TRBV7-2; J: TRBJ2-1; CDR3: CASSLVSTLGNEQFF
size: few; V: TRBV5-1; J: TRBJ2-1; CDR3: CASSSPDSDNEQFF
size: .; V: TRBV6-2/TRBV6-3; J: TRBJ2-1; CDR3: CASSKGLAGKDETQFF
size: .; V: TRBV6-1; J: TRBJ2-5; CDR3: CANSQGRAVYQETQYF
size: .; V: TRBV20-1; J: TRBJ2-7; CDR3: CSARVGGNYEQYF
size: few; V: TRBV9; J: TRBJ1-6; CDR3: CASSVATGDGSPLHF
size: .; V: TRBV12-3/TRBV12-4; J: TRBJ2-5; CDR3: CASSGTGEGQETQYF
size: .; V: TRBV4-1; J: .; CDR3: CASSHELPGSGRETQYF
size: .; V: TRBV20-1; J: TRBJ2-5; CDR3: CRAGVGETQYF
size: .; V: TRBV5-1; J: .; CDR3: CASSSGTSGPQETQYF
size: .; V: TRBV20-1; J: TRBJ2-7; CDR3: CSARDRFSYEQYF
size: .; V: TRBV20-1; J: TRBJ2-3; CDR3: CSAREVTSADTQYF
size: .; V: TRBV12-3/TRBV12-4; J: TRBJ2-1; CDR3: CASSLSLLAGGYNEQFF
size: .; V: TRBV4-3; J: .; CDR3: CASSARDSGFEQYF
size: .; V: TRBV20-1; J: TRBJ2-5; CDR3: CSATRLAGDLDQETQYF
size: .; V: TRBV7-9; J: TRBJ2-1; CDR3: CASQGEGAGAYNEQFF
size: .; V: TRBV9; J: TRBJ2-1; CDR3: CARGLAGENEQFF
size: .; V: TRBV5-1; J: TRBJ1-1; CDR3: CASSFSLSSSAEAFF